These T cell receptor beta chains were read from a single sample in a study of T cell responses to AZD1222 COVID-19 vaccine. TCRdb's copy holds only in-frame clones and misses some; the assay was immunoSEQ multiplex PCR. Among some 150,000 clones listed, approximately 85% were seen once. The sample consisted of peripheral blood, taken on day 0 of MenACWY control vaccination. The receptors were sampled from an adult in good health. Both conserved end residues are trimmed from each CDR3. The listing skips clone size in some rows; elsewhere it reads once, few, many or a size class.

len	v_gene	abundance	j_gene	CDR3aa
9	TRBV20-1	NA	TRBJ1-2	SARGGYGYT
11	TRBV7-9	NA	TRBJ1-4	ASSSHKTEKLF
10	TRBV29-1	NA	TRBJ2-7	SVEDRRYEQY
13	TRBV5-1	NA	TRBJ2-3	ASSLVPESTDTQY
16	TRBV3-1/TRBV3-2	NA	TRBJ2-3	ASSQVWRTSGGADTQY
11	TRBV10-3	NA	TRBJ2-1	AISVGRADEQF
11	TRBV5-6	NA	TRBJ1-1	ASSLGGTTEAF
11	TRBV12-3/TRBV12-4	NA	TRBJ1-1	ASSSQGNTEAF
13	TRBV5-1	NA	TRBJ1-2	ASSLASTGTDGYT
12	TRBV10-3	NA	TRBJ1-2	AISVAAGSLGYT
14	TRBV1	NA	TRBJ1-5	TSSQGWQRGQQPQH
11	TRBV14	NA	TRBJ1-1	ASTQVLNTEAF
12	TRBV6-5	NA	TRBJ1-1	ASSYHDMNTEAF
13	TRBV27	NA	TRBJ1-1	ASSFAGTVNTEAF
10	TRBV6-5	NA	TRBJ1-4	ASLPTKQVCF
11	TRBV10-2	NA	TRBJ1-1	ASSVTGNTEAF
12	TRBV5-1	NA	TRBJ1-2	ASSLGTANYGYT
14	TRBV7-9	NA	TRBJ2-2	ASSLPGQGGTGELF
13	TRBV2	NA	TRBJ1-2	ASSLTSGRDYGYT
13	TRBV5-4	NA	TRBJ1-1	ASSPSSTMNTEAF
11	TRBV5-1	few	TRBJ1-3	ASSAGSGNTIY
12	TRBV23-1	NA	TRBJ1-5	AKAPGESNQPQH
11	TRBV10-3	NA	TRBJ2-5	AIGTGTQETQY
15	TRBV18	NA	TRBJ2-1	ASSLISGGNSYNEQF
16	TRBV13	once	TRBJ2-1	ASSLGLRGSSSYNEQF
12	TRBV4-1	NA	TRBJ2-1	ASSQGTGGYEQF
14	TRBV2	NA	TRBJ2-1	ASRPQEGGLYNEQF
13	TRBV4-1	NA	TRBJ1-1	ASSQNTGMNTEAF
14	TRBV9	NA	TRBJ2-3	ASSVLNRAATDTQY
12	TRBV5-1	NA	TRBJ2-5	ASSEGGEVETQY
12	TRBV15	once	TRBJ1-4	ATSFSTTNEKLF
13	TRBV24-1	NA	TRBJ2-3	ATTPGSIDTDTQY
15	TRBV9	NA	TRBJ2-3	ASNTSRVSRETDTQY
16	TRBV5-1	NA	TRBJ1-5	ASSQQPSSSGGNQPQH
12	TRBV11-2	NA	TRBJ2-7	ASSIRDRGDEQY
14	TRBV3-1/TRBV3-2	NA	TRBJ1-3	ASTLMGGARGNTIY
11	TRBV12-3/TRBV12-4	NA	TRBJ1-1	ASSPDRVTEAF
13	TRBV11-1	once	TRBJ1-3	ASSLAGTSGNTIY
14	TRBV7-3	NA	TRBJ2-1	ASSPMVAGGYNEQF
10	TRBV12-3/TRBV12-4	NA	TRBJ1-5	ASSPPFAAQH
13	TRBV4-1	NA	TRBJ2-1	ASSLTGTRYNEQF
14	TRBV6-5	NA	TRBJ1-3	ASSYLTGGSGNTIY
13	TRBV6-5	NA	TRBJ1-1	ASSHGTEFGTEAF
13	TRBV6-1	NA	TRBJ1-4	ASSPLASVGEKLF
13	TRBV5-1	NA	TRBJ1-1	ASRGLQGTSTEAF
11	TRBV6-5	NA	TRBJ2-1	ASRTLLGYEQF
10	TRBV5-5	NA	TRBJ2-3	ASSHDTDTQY